This T cell receptor beta chain was recorded in a study of vaccination and CD4 T cells after COVID-19 (dated 2022 in TCRdb). The study in broad terms: Six males and four females were included in the convalescent cohort, with two Hispanic individuals, seven Caucasians, two Asians and one multiracial person represented. Participants got two doses of the Pfizer-BioNTech BNT162b2 vaccine (n=8) or two doses of the Moderna mRNA-1273 vaccine (n=2). Post-COVID blood samples from convalescent patients were collected a median of around 100 days after diagnosis, with a range of 35 to 161 days. Post-vaccine blood samples were taken a median of 72 days after the second vaccine dose, with a range of about 14 to 241 days. Culture stimuli were overlapping spike peptide pools from SARS-CoV-2 and from the common cold coronaviruses HCoV-NL63, HCoV-OC43 and HCoV-229E. Control cultures used a CEFX viral epitope pool as positive control, an HIV-1 Nef peptide pool as negative control, or no peptide. The spike-specific CD4+ TCR repertoire was compared before and after mRNA vaccination in 10 to 11 COVID-19 convalescent patients and a handful of infection-naive healthy vaccine recipients. What the work shows at the level of the full study, not this receptor alone: Relatively few convalescent patients were included in the study, and early timepoints after natural infection were not analyzed. In convalescent patients, a median roughly 87% of post-vaccine SARS-CoV-2-reactive clones were detected only after vaccination, suggesting vaccine-specific priming. An increase in the median number of SARS-CoV-2-reactive clonotypes from approximately 21 after infection to some 38 after vaccination was observed, but the change was not found to be significant. Of the vaccine-specific clones in convalescent patients, 304 of 307, or nearly all, reacted only to SARS-CoV-2 spike and did not cross-react with common cold coronaviruses.

The receptor library was made with PCR. At the Johns Hopkins FTIC core, DNA from the cultured CD4+ T cells underwent TCR sequencing with the Oncomine TCR Beta short-read assay. Genomic DNA was extracted from the cultured CD4+ T cells with the QIAamp micro DNA kit. Oncomine TCR Beta libraries from cultured CD4+ T cells were pooled with unique dual indexes and sequenced on an Illumina iSeq 100. As for the original processing: Non-productive sequences were filtered out, and CDR3s that did not start with C, did not end with F or W, or were shorter than 7 amino acids were discarded. The MANAFEST web application identified antigen-specific clonotypes by comparing peptide-stimulated wells against reference wells and other culture wells. To be called positive, a clone needed an FDR below 0.05, an odds ratio above 5, and a productive frequency above 0.1% in at least two of three replicate wells. Cross-reactive clonotypes were defined as significantly expanded in both SARS-CoV-2 spike wells and at least one common cold coronavirus spike condition. Levenshtein distances (stringdist) and unrooted phylogenetic trees (ape) in R version 3.6.1 were used to assess CDR3 homology. Starting from the raw public reads, TCRdb applied fastp trimming at Q25, assembled clones with MiXCR and retained in-frame beta chains. Every distinct CDR3 protein forms one entry, paired with its most common genes and DNA. In this record, the V and J calls reflect TCRdb's handling and not the investigators' own analysis. The sample includes around 17,000 distinct CDR3 sequences, with 36% observed a single time. The ten largest clones add up to approximately 25% of the sample.

The germline V and J ends show losses of 2 bases and 3 bases respectively, and no gene match explains 12 bases of the junction. The CDR1 and CDR2 encoded by the germline V gene are SGHVS and FQNEAQ. From cysteine to phenylalanine, the CDR3 is 18 amino acids long. CDR3 DNA only is kept here, 54 bases in frame from base 1. Worth noting for this clonotype: The antigen it binds to is not known. No much larger clonotype is one base removed from it; base qualities were not supplied.

The sample's treatment or condition label, in plain terms: roughly 11-day PBMC culture with coronavirus spike peptide pools or control peptides (ViraFEST assay). The ViraFEST assay was used in the study, in which antigen-specific T cells were expanded with peptide pools and expanded clonotypes were subsequently identified by TCR sequencing. Negative nucleocapsid antibody tests taken both before and after vaccination confirmed that the healthy vaccine recipients had no prior SARS-CoV-2 infection. Each well held about 2 million PBMCs cultured in IMDM containing around 5% human AB serum and roughly 9.7 IU/ml IL-2, with 8.5 to 10 ug/ml peptide pools added. Half of the culture medium was replaced with fresh IL-2-containing medium on days 3 and 7. CD4+ T cells were isolated after roughly eleven days of culture through negative selection using the EasySep CD4+ T cell isolation kit. Ficoll-Paque Plus gradient centrifugation was used to isolate PBMCs from whole blood, and the isolated PBMCs were then either used fresh or cryopreserved at -140C. Triplicate wells were generally used for each culture condition.

The sequence is built from TRBV7-8 and TRBJ2-3; 9 bases in the junction line up with TRBD2. The TCR originated in a human donor who received a COVID-19 vaccine. The sample consisted of CD4+ T cells from blood, cultured in vitro, taken before SARS-CoV-2 vaccination. The DNA sequence is given as TGTGCCAGCAGCTTAAGGCGGGGGGGCCATTTTAGTACAGATACGCAGTATTTT. It translates to CASSLRRGGHFSTDTQYF. Reference TRBV7-8 and TRBJ2-3 proteins supply the regions before and after the CDR3; the full variable domain is: GAGVSQSPRYKVAKRGQDVALRCDPISGHVSLFWYQQALGQGPEFLTYFQNEAQLDKSGLPSDRFFAERPEGSVSTLKIQRTQQEDSAVYLCASSLRRGGHFSTDTQYFGPGTRLTVL.